This T cell receptor (beta chain) came from a study of blood T cell repertoires in COVID-19. About the study: From the United States, Italy and Spain came samples of acute and convalescent COVID-19. Sample material is recorded as cDNA or gDNA derived from T cells, B-cell-depleted T cells, or PBMCs.

Original data processing: The authors estimated nucleated cell counts from reference gene primer amplification. Method: immunoSEQ multiplex PCR; TCRdb's copy keeps in-frame clones and lacks some. V, J and clone size reflect that table, while D and trimming were determined from the DNA. The sample carries 220,000 or so clones, about 93% recorded once. Those enrolled in Seattle joined during active infection and were followed longitudinally afterward. The TCR comes from a man aged 55 to 70 with COVID-19, enrolled during active disease. The material sequenced was peripheral blood.

The CDR3 coding sequence is TGCGCCAGCAGTGAGTCAGGACTAGCGGGGGGGCCCACAGATACGCAGTATTTT. This translates into CASSESGLAGGPTDTQYF. The V gene is TRBV10-1, the J gene TRBJ2-3; TRBD2 aligns across 15 bases. Germline CDR1 and CDR2: WNHNN and SYGVQD (reference sequence). V shed 0 bases, J shed 2 bases, and the junction held 3 bases outside the gene matches. The CDR3 extends over 18 amino acids.